This T cell receptor (beta chain) was recovered during a study of T-cell memory formation after mild COVID-19. Study-level findings and limits: Mainly CM and EM harbored the contracting CD4+ clones; mainly EMRA harbored the CD8+ ones. A balance of CD4 and CD8 characterized clones contracting day 15 to 85, whereas later expanders leaned CD4+.

A note on this clonotype: The antigen is unknown.

5'RACE primed from the constant segment yielded TCR alpha and TCR beta cDNA libraries bearing sample barcodes and UMIs. MiXCR, applied by TCRdb to the 5' RACE reads, yields one record per CDR3 protein. The data show under 300,000 distinct CDR3 sequences, about 17% seen once. The CDR3 is made up of 15 amino acids. The V and J ends lost 0 bases and 8 bases respectively, with 14 bases between them. Germline-derived CDR1 and CDR2 are LNHNV and YYDKDF (reference sequence). The clonotype comes from a man between 18 and 29 years old who had mild COVID-19 (a few samples of this study predate the infection). Cell type and time point are not known. Sequencing was done on a sample of PBMCs or a T cell subset sorted from them (not recorded which). The chain uses TRBV15 and TRBJ1-3; D gene unclear. The CDR3 coding sequence is TGTGCCACCAGCAGAGATAACCCTCGGGAAGACACCATATATTTT. As protein: CATSRDNPREDTIYF. The whole variable domain, filled in from reference TRBV15 and TRBJ1-3, reads DAMVIQNPRYQVTQFGKPVTLSCSQTLNHNVMYWYQQKSSQAPKLLFHYYDKDFNNEADTPDNFQSRRPNTSFCFLDIRSPGLGDTAMYLCATSRDNPREDTIYFGEGSWLTVV.